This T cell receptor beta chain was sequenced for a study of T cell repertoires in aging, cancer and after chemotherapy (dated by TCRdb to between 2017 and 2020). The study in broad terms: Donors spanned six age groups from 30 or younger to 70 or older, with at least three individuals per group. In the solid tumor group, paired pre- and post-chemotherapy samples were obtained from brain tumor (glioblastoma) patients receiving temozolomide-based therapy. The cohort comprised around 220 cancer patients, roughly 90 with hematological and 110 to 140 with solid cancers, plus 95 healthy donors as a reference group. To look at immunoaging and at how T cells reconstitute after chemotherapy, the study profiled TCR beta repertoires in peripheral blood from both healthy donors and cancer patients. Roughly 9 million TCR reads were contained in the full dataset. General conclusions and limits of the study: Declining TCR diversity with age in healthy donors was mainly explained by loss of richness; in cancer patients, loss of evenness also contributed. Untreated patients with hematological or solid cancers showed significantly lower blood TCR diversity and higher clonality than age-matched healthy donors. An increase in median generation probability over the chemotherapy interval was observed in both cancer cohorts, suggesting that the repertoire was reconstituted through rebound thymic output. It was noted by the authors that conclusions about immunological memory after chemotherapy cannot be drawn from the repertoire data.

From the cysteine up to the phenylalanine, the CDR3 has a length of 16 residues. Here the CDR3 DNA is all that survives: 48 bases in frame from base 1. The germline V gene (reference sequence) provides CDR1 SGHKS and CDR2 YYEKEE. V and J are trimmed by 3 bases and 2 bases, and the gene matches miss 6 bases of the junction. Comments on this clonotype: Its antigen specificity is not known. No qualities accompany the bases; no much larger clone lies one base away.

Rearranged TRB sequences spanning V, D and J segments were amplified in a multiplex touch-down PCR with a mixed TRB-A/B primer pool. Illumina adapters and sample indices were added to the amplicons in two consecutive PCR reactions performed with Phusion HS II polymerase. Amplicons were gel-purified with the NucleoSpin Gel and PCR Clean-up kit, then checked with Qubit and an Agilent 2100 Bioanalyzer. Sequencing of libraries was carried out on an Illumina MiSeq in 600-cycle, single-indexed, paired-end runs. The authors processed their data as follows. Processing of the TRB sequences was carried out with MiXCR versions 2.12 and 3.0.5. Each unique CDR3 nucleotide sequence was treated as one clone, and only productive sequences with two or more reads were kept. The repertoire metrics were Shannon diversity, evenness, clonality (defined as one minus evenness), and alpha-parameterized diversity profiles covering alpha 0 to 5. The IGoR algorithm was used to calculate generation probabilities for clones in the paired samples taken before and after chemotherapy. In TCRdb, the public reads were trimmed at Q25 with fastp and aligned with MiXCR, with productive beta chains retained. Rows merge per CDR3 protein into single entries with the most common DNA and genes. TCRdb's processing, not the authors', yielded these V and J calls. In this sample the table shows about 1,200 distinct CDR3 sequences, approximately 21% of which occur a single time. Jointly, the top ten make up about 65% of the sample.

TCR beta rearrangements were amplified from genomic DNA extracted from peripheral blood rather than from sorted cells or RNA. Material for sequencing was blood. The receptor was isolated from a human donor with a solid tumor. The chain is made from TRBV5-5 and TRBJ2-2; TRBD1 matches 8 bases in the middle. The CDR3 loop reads CASSSDGQGNTGELFF. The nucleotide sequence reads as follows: TGTGCCAGCAGCTCGGACGGACAGGGTAACACCGGGGAGCTGTTTTTT.